This T cell receptor beta chain was recorded in a study of blood T cell repertoires in COVID-19. V was shortened by 3 bases and J by 3 bases, with 9 bases between the two germline ends. The CDR3 consists of 14 residues. Germline assignment: CDR1 SGHRS and CDR2 YFSETQ. Assay used: immunoSEQ multiplex PCR; TCRdb lists only in-frame clones, some missing. The sample contains approximately 100,000 clones, around 85% of which appear only once. The chain couples TRBV5-1 to TRBJ1-4; D is perhaps TRBD1 (6 bases). This TCR was sampled from a woman older than 75 with acute or convalescent COVID-19. Sequenced: peripheral blood. CDR3 protein: CASSWQGSNEKLFF. DNA for the CDR3: TGCGCCAGCAGCTGGCAGGGGTCTAATGAAAAACTGTTTTTT. The full variable domain, in which reference TRBV5-1 and TRBJ1-4 provide the parts outside the CDR3, is KAGVTQTPRYLIKTRGQQVTLSCSPISGHRSVSWYQQTPGQGLQFLFEYFSETQRNKGNFPGRFSGRQFSNSRSEMNVSTLELGDSALYLCASSWQGSNEKLFFGSGTQLSVL.